The present T cell receptor beta chain was sequenced within a study of blood T cell repertoires in COVID-19. Study-wide context: Sample material is recorded as cDNA or gDNA derived from T cells, B-cell-depleted T cells, or PBMCs.

The method was immunoSEQ multiplex PCR; TCRdb's version includes in-frame clones alone and lacks a portion of them. The data show approximately 230,000 clones, with 85% to 90% seen just once and around 4% held by the top ten. This clone was counted once. Trimming took off 7 bases at V and 0 bases at J, with 9 bases between the two ends. The germline V gene has CDR1 ENHRY and CDR2 SYGVKD. The CDR3 length is 13 residues. Ages ranged from about 18 to 89 years, with residence in some 25 US areas. Cohort 3 donors were reported recovered after two negative PCRs, clearance, or symptom resolution. The sample taken for sequencing was PBMCs or T cells enriched from blood (not recorded which). The sequence was collected from a woman in her twenties or thirties who had recovered from COVID-19. The chain is built from TRBV10-3 and TRBJ1-1, with D maybe TRBD1 (5 bases). The CDR3 sequence: CAIMDTMNTEAFF. The CDR3 coding sequence is TGTGCCATCATGGACACTATGAACACTGAAGCTTTCTTT.